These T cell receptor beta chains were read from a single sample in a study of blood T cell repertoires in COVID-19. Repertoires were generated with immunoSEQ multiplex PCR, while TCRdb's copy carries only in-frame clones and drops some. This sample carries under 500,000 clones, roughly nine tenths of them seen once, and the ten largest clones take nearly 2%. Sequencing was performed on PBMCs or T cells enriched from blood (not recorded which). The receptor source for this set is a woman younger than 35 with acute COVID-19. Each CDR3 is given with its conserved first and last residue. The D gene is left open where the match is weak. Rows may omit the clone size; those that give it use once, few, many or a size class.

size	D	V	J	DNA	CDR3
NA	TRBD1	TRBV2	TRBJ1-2	TGTGCCAGCACCGAAGACAGGGCGGGCTATGGCTACACCTTC	CASTEDRAGYGYTF
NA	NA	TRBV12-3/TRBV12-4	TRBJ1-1	TGTGCCAGCAGTTGGGGAGAAACTGAAGCTTTCTTT	CASSWGETEAFF
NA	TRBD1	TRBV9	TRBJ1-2	TGTGCCAGCAGCGGCGGGACAGGGATCGGCTATGGCTACACCTTC	CASSGGTGIGYGYTF
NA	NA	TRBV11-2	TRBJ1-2	TGTGCCAGCAGCTCCCGGGAACCCTATGGCTACACCTTC	CASSSREPYGYTF
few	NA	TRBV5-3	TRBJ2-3	TGTGCCAGAATCGGGGTCCCCACAGATACGCAGTATTTT	CARIGVPTDTQYF
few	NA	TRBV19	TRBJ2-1	TGTGCCAGTAGTACCCCCCAGGGTACCCGCAATGAGCAGTTCTTC	CASSTPQGTRNEQFF
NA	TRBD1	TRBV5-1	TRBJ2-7	TGCGCCAGCAGCCTTCAGGGGGAGAGCTCCTACGAGCAGTACTTC	CASSLQGESSYEQYF
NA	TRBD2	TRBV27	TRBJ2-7	TGTGCCAGCACCGAAGGGAGGGCTCCCTACGAGCAGTACTTC	CASTEGRAPYEQYF
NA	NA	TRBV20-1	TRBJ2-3	TGCAGTGCTAGTTTGGCGGGAACTAGCACAGATACGCAGTATTTT	CSASLAGTSTDTQYF
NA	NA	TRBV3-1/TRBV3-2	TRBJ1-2	TGTGCCAGCAGCCGGTCGCGGGGCCGGGATGGCTACACCTTC	CASSRSRGRDGYTF
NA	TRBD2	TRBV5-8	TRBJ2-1	TGTGCCAGCAGTTTAGCGGGAGCCTACAATGAGCAGTTCTTC	CASSLAGAYNEQFF
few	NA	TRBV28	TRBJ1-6	TGTGCCAGCAGGCGCAGGTATTCACCCCTCCACTTT	CASRRRYSPLHF
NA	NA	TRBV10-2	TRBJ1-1	TGCGCCAGCACGATAGGCGGGAGACCTATGAACACTGAAGCTTTCTTT	CASTIGGRPMNTEAFF
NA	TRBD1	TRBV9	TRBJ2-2	TGTGCCAGCAGCGTAGGTCGGACAGGGGGCGGCACCGGGGAGCTGTTTTTT	CASSVGRTGGGTGELFF
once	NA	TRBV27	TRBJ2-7	TGTGCCAGCAGGAAGACACCAACCTCCTACGAGCAGTACTTC	CASRKTPTSYEQYF
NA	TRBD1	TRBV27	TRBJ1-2	TGTGCCAGCAGTACGGGACAGGGGGATAGGAGCTACACCTTC	CASSTGQGDRSYTF
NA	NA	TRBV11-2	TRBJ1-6	TGTGCCAGCAGCTTAGACCTGCGAGACAGGTTTTTTGTGCCCCTCCACTTT	CASSLDLRDRFFVPLHF
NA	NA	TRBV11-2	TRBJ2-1	TGTGCCAGCAGCTTAGGGACAGCCCGCTCCTACAATGAGCAGTTCTTC	CASSLGTARSYNEQFF
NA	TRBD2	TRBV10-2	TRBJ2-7	TGCGCCAGCAGTGAGGTATCCACGGGAGGGGAGCAGTACTTC	CASSEVSTGGEQYF
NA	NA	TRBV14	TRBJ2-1	TGTGCCAGCAGCTTTAGCGGTGGCTCCTACAATGAGCAGTTCTTC	CASSFSGGSYNEQFF
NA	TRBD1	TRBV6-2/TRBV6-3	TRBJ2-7	TGTGCCAGCAGTTTGGGACAGGGAAAGAACGAGCAGTACTTC	CASSLGQGKNEQYF
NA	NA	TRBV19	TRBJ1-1	TGTGCCAGTAGCCCGGGTCCCTACACTGAAGCTTTCTTT	CASSPGPYTEAFF
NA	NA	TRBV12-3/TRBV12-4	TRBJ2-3	TGTGCCAGCAACCAACGGAGCACAGATACGCAGTATTTT	CASNQRSTDTQYF
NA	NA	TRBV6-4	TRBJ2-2	TGTGCCAGCAGTGAGAGGGGAGGAACCGGGGAGCTGTTTTTT	CASSERGGTGELFF
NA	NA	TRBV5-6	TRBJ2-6	TGTGCCAGCAGCTTGGCAGGGTCCTCTGGGGCCAACGTCCTGACTTTC	CASSLAGSSGANVLTF
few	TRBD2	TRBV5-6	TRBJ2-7	TGTGCCAGCAGCCTAATAGCGGGAGCGGACGAGCAGTACTTC	CASSLIAGADEQYF
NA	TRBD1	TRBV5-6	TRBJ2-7	TGTGCCAGCAGCCCCGGGACAGTCGGAAGCGAGCAGTACTTC	CASSPGTVGSEQYF
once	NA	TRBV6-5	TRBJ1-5	TGTGCCAGCAGCGCAACTAGGGTCGGCAATCAGCCCCAGCATTTT	CASSATRVGNQPQHF
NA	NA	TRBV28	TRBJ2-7	TGTGCCAGCCGGCGCAGGGCGAAAGACGAGCAGTACTTC	CASRRRAKDEQYF
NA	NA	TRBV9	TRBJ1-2	TGTGCCAGCAGCCCCCGACAGGATCCCTATGGCTACACCTTC	CASSPRQDPYGYTF
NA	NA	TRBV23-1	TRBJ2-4	TGCGCCAGCAGATCAAAATCCAAAAACATTCAGTACTTC	CASRSKSKNIQYF
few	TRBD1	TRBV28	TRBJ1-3	TGTGCCAGCAGTGGGCGGGACAGAAGTTCTGGAAACACCATATATTTT	CASSGRDRSSGNTIYF
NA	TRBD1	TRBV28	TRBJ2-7	TGTGCCAGCAGTTCTACCGGGACAGGGTTGTACGAGCAGTACTTC	CASSSTGTGLYEQYF
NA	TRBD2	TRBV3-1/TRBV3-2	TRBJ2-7	TGTGCCAGCAGCCAAGGGACTAGCGGGGCCGAGCAGTACTTC	CASSQGTSGAEQYF
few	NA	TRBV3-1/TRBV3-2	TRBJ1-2	TGTGCCAGCAGCGGAGGGACGGGCTCGCAGGGCTACACCTTC	CASSGGTGSQGYTF
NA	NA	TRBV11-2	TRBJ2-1	TGTGCCAGCAGCTTAGAACCGGGGAAAGGAGTCTCCAATGAGCAGTTCTTC	CASSLEPGKGVSNEQFF
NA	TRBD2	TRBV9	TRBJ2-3	TGTGCCAGCAGCGTAGGTTTAGGGACTAGCGGGAGGACAGATACGCAGTATTTT	CASSVGLGTSGRTDTQYF
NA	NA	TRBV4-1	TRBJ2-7	TGCGCCAGCAGCCAAAGTCAGGGCACCTTACGATACGAGCAGTACTTC	CASSQSQGTLRYEQYF
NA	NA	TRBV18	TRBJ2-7	TGTGCCAGCTCACCAGGGCAGGGGACCTACGAGCAGTACTTC	CASSPGQGTYEQYF
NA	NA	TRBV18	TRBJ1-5	TGTGCCAGCTCACCATCTGTGGAGGGGAATCAGCCCCAGCATTTT	CASSPSVEGNQPQHF
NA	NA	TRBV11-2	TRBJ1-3	TGTGCCAGCAGCGCAGGGGCTGGAAACACCATATATTTT	CASSAGAGNTIYF
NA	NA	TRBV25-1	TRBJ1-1	TGTGCCAGCAGTGAATCCATACGGTCTGAAGCTTTCTTT	CASSESIRSEAFF
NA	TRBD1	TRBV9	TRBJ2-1	TGTGCCAGCAGCCCCAGACAGGGGTACAATGAGCAGTTCTTC	CASSPRQGYNEQFF
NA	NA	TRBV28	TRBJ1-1	TGTGCCAGCAGTTTTCCGTCGATCGGTCGGGGCACTGAAGCTTTCTTT	CASSFPSIGRGTEAFF
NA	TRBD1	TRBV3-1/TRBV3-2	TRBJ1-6	TGTGCCAGCAGACCCGGGACAGATAATTCACCCCTCCACTTT	CASRPGTDNSPLHF
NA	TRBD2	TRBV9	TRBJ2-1	TGTGCCAGCAGCGTGCGTACGGGGACTAGCGGGGGGAAGCAGTTCTTC	CASSVRTGTSGGKQFF
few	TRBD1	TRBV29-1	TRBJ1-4	TGCAGCGCCACCATCACAGGGGGTGGGACTAATGAAAAACTGTTTTTT	CSATITGGGTNEKLFF
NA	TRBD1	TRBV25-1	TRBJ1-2	TGTGCCAGCAGCCGGACAGGACGGCATGGCTACACCTTC	CASSRTGRHGYTF